These 18 T cell receptor beta chains were all obtained from the same sample, sequenced in a study of cytomegalovirus exposure and HLA in healthy donors. Primers included in the PCR were 60 Vbeta and 13 Jbeta primers. Sequencing used immunoSEQ multiplex PCR; TCRdb keeps in-frame clones, though not all of them. The listing records tens of thousands of clones. The material sequenced was PBMCs. The receptor source for this set is a man between 60 and 75 years old in good health and CMV-seropositive.

The CDR3 region is CASAEGGRGYTGELFF. The CDR3 DNA reads TGCGCCAGCGCCGAAGGAGGGAGGGGCTATACCGGGGAGCTGTTTTTT. The chain joins TRBV5-1 to TRBJ2-2, with 7 bases that match TRBD2. The ends lost 7 bases at V and 5 bases at J; junction bases unmatched: 14. This CDR3 contains 16 residues. CDR1 and CDR2 (germline): SGHRS, YFSETQ.

The J gene is TRBJ2-3, the V gene TRBV5-1, with unresolved D. The V and J ends lost 3 bases and 4 bases respectively, with 12 bases between them. This CDR3 has 14 residues. Germline V gene lookup returns CDR1 SGHRS and CDR2 YFSETQ. The DNA for the CDR3 is TGCGCCAGCAGCTCTCCTGTGGCCCCAGATACGCAGTATTTT. Encoded protein: CASSSPVAPDTQYF.

The CDR3 region is CASSPVGLAGTYEQYF. CDR3 nucleotide sequence: TGTGCCAGCAGCCCGGTGGGACTAGCGGGTACCTACGAGCAGTACTTC. This sequence joins TRBV7-2 and TRBJ2-7, with TRBD2 identical over 12 bases. CDR3 length: 16 amino acids. J was trimmed by 2 bases and V by 5 bases; bases with no gene match: 7. Germline V gene data show CDR1 as SGHTA and CDR2 as FQGNSA.

Written as DNA, the CDR3 is TGTGCCAGCAGCCGGGGAGCGGGAGTCCACGAGCAGTACTTC. Translated, it gives CASSRGAGVHEQYF. The rearrangement joins TRBV14 to TRBJ2-7; 8 nucleotides line up with TRBD2. Germline V gene sequence: CDR1 SGHDN, CDR2 FVKESK. The CDR3 length is 14 residues. V shed 4 bases and J 5 bases; nucleotides not matched to a gene: 7.

Measured by frequency, this clone is medium-sized. This chain joins TRBV19 and TRBJ2-2; tentatively, D is TRBD2 (6 bases). This CDR3 comprises 16 residues. V was trimmed by 5 bases and J by 0 bases, leaving 13 bases between them. The germline CDR1 and CDR2 sequences are LNHDA and SQIVND (reference sequence). This CDR3 reads CASSELGGANTGELFF. DNA of the CDR3: TGTGCCAGTAGTGAGTTAGGCGGGGCGAACACCGGGGAGCTGTTTTTT. The full variable domain, with the rest looked up from reference TRBV19 and TRBJ2-2, is DGGITQSPKYLFRKEGQNVTLSCEQNLNHDAMYWYRQDPGQGLRLIYYSQIVNDFQKGDIAEGYSVSREKKESFPLTVTSAQKNPTAFYLCASSELGGANTGELFFGEGSRLTVL.

The V and J genes are TRBV5-1 and TRBJ1-2, with 7 bases matching TRBD1. Germline V CDR1 and CDR2: SGHRS, YFSETQ. J was trimmed by 6 bases and V by 2 bases; bases with no gene match: 7. The CDR3 has 14 amino acids. CDR3 coding DNA: TGCGCCAGCAGCTTAGACAGGGATTACGATGGCTACACCTTC. Its protein product is CASSLDRDYDGYTF.

The J gene is TRBJ1-1, the V gene TRBV18; a weak D match, TRBD1 (5 bases). Germline loops: CDR1 KGHSH, CDR2 LQKENI. The length of the CDR3 is 15 residues. The ends were cut back, 1 base at V and 1 base at J, with 10 bases in the middle. The CDR3 region is CASSPQTVANTEAFF. The CDR3 DNA reads as TGTGCCAGCTCACCACAGACAGTAGCGAACACTGAAGCTTTCTTT.

The rearrangement uses TRBV5-6 and TRBJ2-7; weak D call: TRBD2 (5 bases). The germline V gene has CDR1 SGHDT and CDR2 YYEEEE. With 5 bases removed from V and 10 bases from J, the gap between germline ends came to 25 bases. The CDR3 covers 15 residues. CDR3 region: CASSHLWESTPEQYF. DNA of the CDR3: TGTGCCAGCAGTCATCTCTGGGAGTCGACTCCCGAACAGTACTTC.

This chain links TRBV4-1 with TRBJ2-7; TRBD2 is a possible D gene (7 bases). V was pared by 2 bases and J by 4 bases, with 15 bases between. This CDR3 contains 15 residues. CDR1 is MGHRA and CDR2 is YSYEKL in the germline V gene. CDR3 sequence: CASSQIAGANYEQYF. The CDR3 bases are TGCGCCAGCAGCCAAATCGCGGGGGCAAATTACGAGCAGTACTTC.

The gene calls are TRBV5-6 and TRBJ2-5, with D hard to call. The length of the CDR3 is 12 residues. V was cut by 1 base and J by 5 bases, with 6 bases left in between. Germline V CDR1 and CDR2: SGHDT, YYEEEE. In nucleotides, the CDR3 is TGTGCCAGCAGCTTGCAGGTTGAGACCCAGTACTTC. It specifies CASSLQVETQYF.

The chain is built from TRBV7-8 and TRBJ2-7, with 8 nucleotides matching TRBD1. The CDR3 extends over 16 amino acids. Per germline, CDR1 SGHVS and CDR2 FQNEAQ. The V gene end was trimmed by 5 bases and the J gene end by 2 bases; junction bases not matched to a gene: 11. The CDR3 protein is CASSPRDRPQAYEQYF. CDR3 coding DNA: TGTGCCAGCAGCCCGCGGGACAGGCCGCAAGCCTACGAGCAGTACTTC.

The J gene is TRBJ2-7, the V gene TRBV5-6; TRBD1 agrees at 10 bases. CDR3 length: 17 residues. Germline V gives CDR1 SGHDT, CDR2 YYEEEE. The J segment lost 4 bases and the V segment lost 4 bases, leaving 14 bases of the junction unmatched. The CDR3 DNA reads as TGTGCCAGCAGCCCATATCTCCGGGACAGGGGCCCTTACGAGCAGTACTTC. Translating it yields CASSPYLRDRGPYEQYF.

About this clone itself: Other DNA sequences of this sample code for an identical CDR3. This chain uses TRBV2 with TRBJ1-1, with TRBD1 as a possible D gene (5 bases). Trimming took off 3 bases at V and 1 base at J, with 6 bases between the two ends. Germline lookup yields CDR1 SNHLY and CDR2 FYNNEI. The CDR3 has 13 amino acids. CDR3 DNA sequence: TGTGCCAGCAGTGATAGGGGGAACACTGAAGCTTTCTTT. It is translated as CASSDRGNTEAFF.

V usage is TRBV5-1 and J usage is TRBJ1-2; 7 bases map to TRBD1. The CDR3 loop spans 14 amino acids. Germline trimming cut 0 bases from V and 6 bases from J; bases unmatched to any gene: 5. The germline V gene encodes CDR1 SGHRS and CDR2 YFSETQ. CDR3: CASSLGLQGNGYTF. The CDR3 bases are TGCGCCAGCAGCTTGGGTTTACAGGGGAATGGCTACACCTTC.

The V and J genes are TRBV4-1 and TRBJ2-4, with D maybe TRBD2 (6 bases). V was trimmed by 0 bases and J by 4 bases, leaving 19 bases between them. The CDR3 sequence is 18 residues long. In germline, CDR1 is MGHRA, CDR2 YSYEKL. DNA for the CDR3: TGCGCCAGCAGCCAAGAAGAGGGCCTTCTTGGGAGGAAAAACATTCAGTACTTC. Translation gives CASSQEEGLLGRKNIQYF.

J is TRBJ1-4 and V is TRBV4-1; TRBD1 aligns across 8 bases. Trimming removed 0 bases from V and 8 bases from J; junction bases left unmatched: 17. The CDR3 loop spans 19 amino acids. CDR1 MGHRA and CDR2 YSYEKL come from the germline V gene. The CDR3 nucleotides are TGCGCCAGCAGCCAAGAGGGATCAGGGGGCGCGGCCCCGAGAGAAAAACTGTTTTTT. Protein product: CASSQEGSGGAAPREKLFF.

The J gene is TRBJ1-5, the V gene TRBV2; 9 bases are a match to TRBD1. The CDR3 totals 14 residues. The junction had 6 bases not matched to a gene; V was cut back by 6 bases and J by 6 bases. Germline V gene lookup returns CDR1 SNHLY and CDR2 FYNNEI. This chain's CDR3 is CASRMTGGGQPQHF. In DNA form, the CDR3 reads TGTGCCAGCAGGATGACAGGGGGTGGTCAGCCCCAGCATTTT.

V usage is TRBV5-1 and J usage is TRBJ1-1, with D tentatively TRBD1 (5 bases). Germline V gene lookup returns CDR1 SGHRS and CDR2 YFSETQ. V was shortened by 0 bases and J by 5 bases, with 14 bases between the two germline ends. CDR3 length: 15 amino acids. CDR3 DNA: TGCGCCAGCAGCTTGGCAGTTAGGGGCGGAACTGAAGCTTTCTTT. Protein product: CASSLAVRGGTEAFF.